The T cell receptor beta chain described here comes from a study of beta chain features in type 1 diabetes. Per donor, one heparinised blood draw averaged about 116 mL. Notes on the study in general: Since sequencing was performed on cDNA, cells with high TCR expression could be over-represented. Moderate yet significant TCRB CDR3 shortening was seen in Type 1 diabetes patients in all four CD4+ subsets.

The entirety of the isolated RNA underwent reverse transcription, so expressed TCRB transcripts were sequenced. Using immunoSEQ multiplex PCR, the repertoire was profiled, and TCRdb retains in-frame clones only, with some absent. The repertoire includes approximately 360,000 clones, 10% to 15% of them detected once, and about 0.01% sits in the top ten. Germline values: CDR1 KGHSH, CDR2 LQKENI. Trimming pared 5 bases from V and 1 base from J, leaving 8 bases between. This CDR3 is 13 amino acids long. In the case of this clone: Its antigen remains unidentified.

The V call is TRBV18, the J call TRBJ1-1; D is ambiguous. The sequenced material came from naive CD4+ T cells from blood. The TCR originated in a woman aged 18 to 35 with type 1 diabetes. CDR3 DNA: TGTGCCAGCTCATACGGGAAGAACACTGAAGCTTTCTTT. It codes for CASSYGKNTEAFF.